This T cell receptor beta chain is from a study of T cells in localized non-small cell lung cancer. Generated by immunoSEQ multiplex PCR, the TCRdb table keeps only in-frame clones and is missing some. Of nearly 25,000 clones listed, roughly 86% are singletons. This clone was observed a single time. Its antigen is unidentified. Findings of the study overall: Median approximately 61 top-100 tumor clones were shared with paired adjacent lung.

The sequence came from an older male donor with stage II squamous cell lung carcinoma. Sequenced here: peripheral blood, sampled before any cancer treatment.

The CDR3 bases are TGTGCCAGCAGTATGGGACTAGCAGTGAACGAGCAGTACTTC. This sequence encodes CASSMGLAVNEQYF. The chain is built from TRBV5-6 and TRBJ2-7, with 9 bases fitting TRBD2. J gave up 5 bases and V 5 bases, and 8 bases lay outside the gene matches. The CDR3 consists of 14 residues. The V gene's germline CDR1 is SGHDT and CDR2 YYEEEE.